The 10 T cell receptor beta chains below come from one sample, sequenced in a study of siplizumab effects on memory and regulatory T cells (dated by TCRdb to 2018 to 2020). Libraries were made using the immunoSEQ multiplex PCR assay. Here the immuneACCESS table is served through TCRdb, limited to in-frame sequences with V and J called. Missing clones are a known gap in these copies; in checked studies unresolved V genes cover under half, and the rest lacks a known reason. This sample has under 150,000 clones in its table, and approximately 94% of those were observed once. 1.5% to 2% of the sample rests with the top ten. What was sequenced was non-Treg CD4+ T cells sorted from blood. Per the publication, the cell subset or site label means: FACS-sorted unstimulated CD4+ non-regulatory T cells. These TCRs come from a human donor in good health.

V gene TRBV6-6 combines with J gene TRBJ1-4; 7 bases fit TRBD1. Germline V lookup: CDR1 MNHNY, CDR2 SVGAGI (reference sequence). The V and J ends lost 4 bases and 3 bases, in that order; junction bases with no gene match: 2. This CDR3 comprises 14 residues. CDR3 nucleotides: TGTGCCAGCAGTTCGGGACAGTCTAATGAAAAACTGTTTTTT. It is translated as CASSSGQSNEKLFF.

The V gene is TRBV6-4, the J gene TRBJ2-5, with D possibly being TRBD1 (6 bases). Per germline, CDR1 MRHNA and CDR2 SNTAGT. Trimming removed 4 bases at V and 4 bases at J, with 19 bases between. The CDR3 covers 16 residues. The CDR3: CASSAPPLQGRETQYF. Here the CDR3 DNA reads TGTGCCAGCAGTGCCCCTCCTTTACAGGGACGAGAGACCCAGTACTTC.

The rearrangement uses TRBV6-1 and TRBJ2-5, with D perhaps matching TRBD2 (7 bases). The CDR3 consists of 15 residues. Trimming left V 5 bases short and J 7 bases short, with 20 bases between. Germline CDR1 is MNHNS and CDR2 is SASEGT. The CDR3 bases are TGTGCCAGCAGTTCCGCGGGGGCGGGATTGGGGACCCAGTACTTC. Amino acid sequence: CASSSAGAGLGTQYF.

The chain is built from TRBV6-5 and TRBJ2-1; TRBD1 aligns across 7 bases. Germline-derived CDR1 and CDR2 are MNHEY and SVGAGI. This CDR3 has 13 residues. The J segment lost 4 bases and the V segment lost 5 bases, leaving 2 bases of the junction unmatched. CDR3 sequence reads: CASSRGQYNEQFF. Written as DNA, the CDR3 is TGTGCCAGCAGTAGGGGACAGTACAATGAGCAGTTCTTC.

This rearrangement joins TRBV10-3 to TRBJ1-5; 8 nucleotides line up with TRBD1. The V gene's germline CDR1 is ENHRY and CDR2 SYGVKD. The ends lost 6 bases at V and 5 bases at J; junction bases unmatched: 3. This CDR3 is built from 13 residues. The CDR3 DNA sequence: TGTGCCATCAGCGGGACAGGCGATCAGCCCCAGCATTTT. It is translated as CAISGTGDQPQHF.

J is TRBJ1-1 and V is TRBV5-1; no clear D gene. The CDR3 loop spans 16 amino acids. Germline V CDR1 and CDR2: SGHRS, YFSETQ. Trimming pared 4 bases from V and 1 base from J, leaving 17 bases between. DNA for the CDR3: TGCGCCAGCAGCCCTTACTCGCCAGGAGGGAACACTGAAGCTTTCTTT. Its translation: CASSPYSPGGNTEAFF.

Details on this clone: The junction does not match germline at one end; this may be a read error. The chain has TRBV18 and TRBJ1-3; TRBD1 might be the D (5 bases). The CDR3 sequence is 14 residues long. Germline loops: CDR1 KGHSH, CDR2 LQKENI. The CDR3 DNA is TGTGCCAGCTCGCCACAGGACTCTGGAAACACCATATATTTT. Translated: CASSPQDSGNTIYF.

The chain employs TRBV9 and TRBJ2-1; no clear D. The CDR3 extends over 16 amino acids. Germline lookup yields CDR1 SGDLS and CDR2 YYNGEE. The germline V and J ends were trimmed by 4 bases and 0 bases, with 14 bases remaining between them. In DNA form, the CDR3 reads TGTGCCAGCAGCCCCCCTCCGAGCAACTCCTACAATGAGCAGTTCTTC. Translating it yields CASSPPPSNSYNEQFF. The whole variable domain, filled in from reference TRBV9 and TRBJ2-1, reads DSGVTQTPKHLITATGQRVTLRCSPRSGDLSVYWYQQSLDQGLQFLIQYYNGEERAKGNILERFSAQQFPDLHSELNLSSLELGDSALYFCASSPPPSNSYNEQFFGPGTRLTVL.

This clone occurred once. The junction departs from germline at one end; a sequencing error may be responsible. The V call is TRBV2, the J call TRBJ2-3, with a weak D call TRBD1 (6 bases). Per germline, CDR1 SNHLY and CDR2 FYNNEI. This CDR3 is built from 12 residues. The CDR3 loop reads CASSERTDTQYF. The CDR3 bases are TGTGCCAGCAGTGAAAGGACAGACACGCAGTATTTT.

The chain employs TRBV6-5 and TRBJ1-4; D remains unclear. CDR1 and CDR2 from the germline V gene are MNHEY and SVGAGI. The CDR3 has 15 residues. V lost 2 bases, J lost 5 bases, and 12 bases lay in between. CDR3 loop: CASSYMGSTNEKLFF. CDR3 in DNA: TGTGCCAGCAGTTACATGGGGTCCACCAATGAAAAACTGTTTTTT.